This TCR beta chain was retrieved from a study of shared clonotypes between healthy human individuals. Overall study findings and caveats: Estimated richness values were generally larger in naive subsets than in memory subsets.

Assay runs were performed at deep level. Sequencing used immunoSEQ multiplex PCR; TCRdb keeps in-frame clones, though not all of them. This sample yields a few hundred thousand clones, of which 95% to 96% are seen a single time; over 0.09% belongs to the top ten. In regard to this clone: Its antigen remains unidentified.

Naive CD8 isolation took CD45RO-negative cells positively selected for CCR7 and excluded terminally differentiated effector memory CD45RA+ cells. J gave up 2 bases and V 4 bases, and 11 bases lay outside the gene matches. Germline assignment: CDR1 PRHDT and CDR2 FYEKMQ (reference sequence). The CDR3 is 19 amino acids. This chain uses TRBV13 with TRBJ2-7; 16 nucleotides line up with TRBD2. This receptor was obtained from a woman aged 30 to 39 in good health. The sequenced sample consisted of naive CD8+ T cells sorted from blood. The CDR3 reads CASSSTGLAGGPSPYEQYF. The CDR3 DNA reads TGTGCCAGCAGCTCCACGGGACTAGCGGGAGGGCCCTCCCCCTACGAGCAGTACTTC.